Presented here are 23 T cell receptor beta chains from one specimen sequenced in a study of blood T cell repertoires in COVID-19. Assay: immunoSEQ multiplex PCR; the TCRdb copy retains only in-frame clones and omits some. The sample shows 11,000 or so clones, 70% to 80% of them seen only once. What was sequenced was peripheral blood. The receptors shown here come from a man aged 60 to 69 with COVID-19, enrolled during active disease.

J is TRBJ2-1 and V is TRBV5-1; 10 bases match TRBD2. The CDR3 consists of 16 residues. V lost 5 bases and J lost 2; bases outside the gene matches: 7. The germline V gene encodes CDR1 SGHRS and CDR2 YFSETQ. The CDR3 DNA is TGCGCCAGCAGTAAAGCGGGAGGGGATACCTACAATGAGCAGTTCTTC. It encodes CASSKAGGDTYNEQFF.

The CDR3 is CASSLNRDREHGYTF. The CDR3 DNA reads as TGTGCCAGCAGCTTAAATCGGGACAGGGAGCATGGCTACACCTTC. The chain couples TRBV7-9 to TRBJ1-2, with 9 positions matching TRBD1. The CDR3 spans 15 residues. Germline CDR1 reads SEHNR; CDR2 reads FQNEAQ (reference sequence). With V trimmed by 2 bases and J by 6 bases, 7 bases remained unmatched.

The genes are TRBV5-1 and TRBJ2-1; the match to TRBD1 covers 7 bases. Germline lookup yields CDR1 SGHRS and CDR2 YFSETQ. This CDR3 is 13 amino acids long. V was clipped by 4 bases and J by 10 bases; unmatched bases: 8. CDR3 residues: CASSKGTDQEQFF. The CDR3, as DNA: TGCGCCAGCAGCAAGGGGACAGACCAAGAGCAGTTCTTC.

J is TRBJ2-1 and V is TRBV5-4, with 11 bases aligning to TRBD2. Germline V gene lookup returns CDR1 SGHNT and CDR2 YYREEE (reference sequence). CDR3 size: 15 residues. J gave up 8 bases and V 4 bases, and 8 bases lay outside the gene matches. The CDR3 DNA sequence: TGTGCCAGCAGCCGTACTAGCGGGAGTCTCGATGAGCAGTTCTTC. Its translation: CASSRTSGSLDEQFF.

The chain joins TRBV28 to TRBJ2-5, with TRBD2 matching over 11 bases. Germline CDR1 MDHEN, CDR2 SYDVKM. V gave up 6 bases and J gave up 6 bases; unmatched junction bases: 9. CDR3 length equals 15 residues. The CDR3 nucleotides read TGTGCCAGCAGCCTAAAACTAGCGGGGGCGAAGACCCAGTACTTC. It yields the protein CASSLKLAGAKTQYF.

The chain recombines TRBV29-1 with TRBJ1-1, with D perhaps matching TRBD1 (6 bases). Germline V CDR1 and CDR2: SQVTM, ANQGSEA. V shed 7 bases and J shed 3 bases, with 15 bases lying between them. The CDR3 is 13 amino acids. CDR3: CSGGGAGDTEAFF. The CDR3 region has the DNA TGCAGCGGAGGGGGGGCAGGGGACACTGAAGCTTTCTTT.

CDR3 region: CASREQGGSNQPQHF. CDR3 coding DNA: TGTGCCAGCAGGGAGCAGGGTGGGAGCAATCAGCCCCAGCATTTT. The rearrangement links TRBV6-5 to TRBJ1-5; D is perhaps TRBD1 (5 bases). Germline loops: CDR1 MNHEY, CDR2 SVGAGI. Between the trimmed V and J ends, which lost 6 bases and 1 base, there was a span of 13 bases. The CDR3 has 15 residues.

For the CDR3, the DNA is TGTGCCAGCAGCTTTAGCATCTCCACTGAAGCTTTCTTT. This sequence encodes CASSFSISTEAFF. This chain joins TRBV7-2 and TRBJ1-1; no clear D gene. V was pared by 3 bases and J by 4 bases, with 9 bases between. The CDR3 is 13 amino acids. The V gene's germline CDR1 is SGHTA and CDR2 FQGNSA.

This clone has only one observation. This chain links TRBV5-1 with TRBJ2-2; 7 positions match TRBD2. The V gene's germline CDR1 is SGHRS and CDR2 YFSETQ. J lost 6 bases, V lost 6 bases, and 11 bases had no gene match. This CDR3 has 15 residues. The CDR3 bases are TGCGCCAGCACCCGGGGAAGCGGGGTGGCCGGGGAGCTGTTTTTT. Amino acid sequence: CASTRGSGVAGELFF.

The chain links TRBV19 to TRBJ2-1, with 9 bases fitting TRBD2. Germline CDR1 reads LNHDA; CDR2 reads SQIVND (reference sequence). This CDR3 spans 15 amino acids. V lost 2 bases, J lost 8 bases, and 7 bases stayed unmatched. As DNA, the CDR3 is TGTGCCAGTAGTATAAATAGCGGGGGATTGGATGAGCAGTTCTTC. Protein product: CASSINSGGLDEQFF.

The chain has TRBV18 and TRBJ1-1, with 12 bases that match TRBD1. V was clipped by 6 bases and J by 5 bases; unmatched bases: 4. CDR1 and CDR2 (germline): KGHSH, LQKENI. There are 14 residues in the CDR3. In DNA form, the CDR3 reads TGTGCCAGCTCCCGGGACAGGGGGCCAACTGAAGCTTTCTTT. It yields the protein CASSRDRGPTEAFF.

The chain uses TRBV30 and TRBJ1-2, with TRBD1 matching over 8 bases. Germline CDR1 and CDR2: GTSNPN and SVGIG (reference sequence). The CDR3 has 17 amino acids. With V trimmed by 4 bases and J by 3 bases, 16 bases remained unmatched. Here the CDR3 reads CAWTLQHRTGWDYGYTF. For the CDR3, the DNA is TGTGCCTGGACCCTACAGCACCGGACAGGGTGGGACTATGGCTACACCTTC.

This clone was recorded a few times. This chain connects TRBV11-3 to TRBJ1-2; D is undetermined. The V end was cut by 1 base, the J end by 10 bases, with 10 bases between. Germline V gives CDR1 SGHNT, CDR2 YENEEA. The CDR3 is 12 amino acids. CDR3 sequence: CASSLGPGAYTF. The CDR3 nucleotides are TGTGCCAGCAGCTTAGGCCCGGGAGCCTACACCTTC. The full variable domain, its missing parts supplied by reference TRBV11-3 and TRBJ1-2, is EAGVVQSPRYKIIEKKQPVAFWCNPISGHNTLYWYLQNLGQGPELLIRYENEEAVDDSQLPKDRFSAERLKGVDSTLKIQPAELGDSAVYLCASSLGPGAYTFGSGTRLTVV.

This clone was observed a handful of times. The gene calls are TRBV7-2 and TRBJ2-1; TRBD1 might be the D (7 bases). This CDR3 region has 18 residues. With 5 bases removed from V and 6 bases from J, the gap between germline ends came to 26 bases. Germline CDR1 and CDR2: SGHTA and FQGNSA. As DNA, the CDR3 is TGTGCCAGCAGCAGCTCGTCAAGAGGAGGGGGCCGGCTCAATGAGCAGTTCTTC. This encodes CASSSSSRGGGRLNEQFF.

The CDR3 region is CATSTPTGGEGAFF. In DNA, the CDR3 is TGTGCCACCAGCACCCCGACAGGCGGTGAAGGGGCTTTCTTT. The V and J genes are TRBV15 and TRBJ1-1, with a possible D match to TRBD1 (6 bases). The CDR3 consists of 14 residues. V dropped 4 bases and J dropped 11 bases, with 20 bases sitting between them. Germline lookup yields CDR1 LNHNV and CDR2 YYDKDF (reference sequence).

By sample fraction, this clone is medium-sized. V gene TRBV4-3 combines with J gene TRBJ1-2, with 8 bases fitting TRBD1. The length of the CDR3 is 16 residues. Trimming removed 4 bases from V and 3 bases from J; junction bases left unmatched: 10. Looked up from germline, CDR1 is LGHNA and CDR2 is YSLEER. The CDR3 loop is CASSRWTGTGDYGYTF. Written as DNA, the CDR3 is TGCGCCAGCAGCCGATGGACCGGGACAGGTGACTATGGCTACACCTTC.

This clone was detected a few times. This chain joins TRBV5-4 and TRBJ1-1; the D gene is possibly TRBD1 (5 bases). Germline V gives CDR1 SGHNT, CDR2 YYREEE (reference sequence). Deletions cut 5 bases from V and 5 bases from J, with 16 bases between. This CDR3 has 14 amino acids. The CDR3 sequence is CASSQTGDRTEAFF. CDR3 in DNA: TGTGCCAGCAGTCAAACAGGCGACCGGACTGAAGCTTTCTTT.

The chain couples TRBV5-5 to TRBJ1-2; D is uncertain. The V end was cut by 0 bases, the J end by 2 bases, with 11 bases between. CDR3 size: 15 residues. The germline V gene encodes CDR1 SGHKS and CDR2 YYEKEE (reference sequence). CDR3 DNA: TGTGCCAGCAGCTTGGGGGTAGGAGACAACTATGGCTACACCTTC. This sequence encodes CASSLGVGDNYGYTF.

The V and J genes are TRBV4-1 and TRBJ1-1; D ambiguous. The germline gives CDR1 MGHRA, CDR2 YSYEKL. The CDR3 extends over 17 amino acids. V was cut by 4 bases and J by 1 base, with 19 bases left in between. CDR3 sequence reads: CASSLRGGGGENTEAFF. The CDR3 DNA reads as TGCGCCAGCAGCCTGCGGGGTGGCGGTGGGGAGAACACTGAAGCTTTCTTT.

This clone has just a few counts. The chain uses TRBV29-1 and TRBJ2-1; D perhaps matches TRBD1 (6 bases). The germline gives CDR1 SQVTM, CDR2 ANQGSEA. V was trimmed by 6 bases and J by 4 bases, leaving 16 bases between them. The CDR3 sequence is 14 residues long. CDR3 residues: CSVQDRNRYNEQFF. The CDR3 nucleotides read TGCAGCGTGCAAGACAGGAACCGGTACAATGAGCAGTTCTTC.

This clone was found a few times. CDR3 region: CASSQLSTMDSRKLFF. The CDR3 DNA reads as TGTGCCAGCAGCCAATTATCTACCATGGACAGCCGAAAACTGTTTTTT. The rearrangement uses TRBV16 and TRBJ1-4, with D possibly being TRBD1 (6 bases). Germline V gene lookup returns CDR1 KGHSY and CDR2 FQNENV. V was trimmed by 1 base and J by 10 bases, leaving 19 bases between them. The CDR3 runs 16 residues.

This clone counts as medium-sized. The chain joins TRBV7-9 to TRBJ1-1; TRBD1 matches 8 bases. This CDR3 comprises 14 residues. Germline CDR1 is SEHNR and CDR2 is FQNEAQ (reference sequence). V shed 5 bases, J shed 3 bases, and the junction held 5 bases outside the gene matches. CDR3 amino acids: CASSTKTGDTEAFF. The CDR3 bases are TGTGCCAGCAGCACCAAGACAGGGGACACTGAAGCTTTCTTT.

The V and J genes are TRBV3-1 (or the pseudogene TRBV3-2) and TRBJ1-5; 12 positions agree with TRBD1. The CDR3 loop spans 15 amino acids. CDR1 LGHDT and CDR2 YNNKEL come from the germline V gene (reference sequence). V shed 1 base and J 6 bases; nucleotides not matched to a gene: 1. The chain's CDR3 is CASSQGDRGPQPQHF. The CDR3 DNA sequence: TGTGCCAGCAGCCAAGGGGACAGGGGGCCTCAGCCCCAGCATTTT.